This T cell receptor beta chain appears in the sequencing data of a study of T cell responses to AZD1222 COVID-19 vaccine. Data came from immunoSEQ multiplex PCR; TCRdb stores just in-frame clones and leaves some out. Of about 79,000 clones in the sample, 80% are singletons; the top ten hold approximately 22%. Comment on this clone: What it recognizes is unknown.

Points from the study as a whole: Donors were largely white British and mainly female; clonal diversity was possibly underestimated.

The V segment lost 1 base and the J segment 7 bases; nucleotides outside the gene matches: 8. Germline lookup yields CDR1 SGHTA and CDR2 FQGNSA. The CDR3 has 16 residues. This clonotype was obtained from an adult in good health. The gene calls are TRBV7-2 and TRBJ2-4; 9 positions match TRBD2. Sequencing used peripheral blood, obtained on day 0 of AZD1222 vaccination. The DNA for the CDR3 is TGTGCCAGCAGCTTAGACGGGACTAGCCCGATGAACATTCAGTACTTC. It codes for CASSLDGTSPMNIQYF.